This TCR beta chain was recorded in a study of OX40 agonist ivuxolimab in advanced cancers. Overall study: Past anti-PD-1, anti-PD-L1 or anti-CTLA-4 therapy was accepted, and roughly 40% had received some.

The germline V gene has CDR1 LNHDA and CDR2 SQIVND (reference sequence). The V gene lost 8 bases and the J gene lost 1 base, with 8 bases spanning the gap. CDR3 length: 12 residues. TCRdb's copy holds only in-frame clones and misses some; the assay was immunoSEQ multiplex PCR. The repertoire holds tens of thousands of clones, with 93% as singletons. Findings and caveats of the study: The study found that CD8+ T cells averaged more expanded clones than CD4+.

Points on this clone: Its antigen is unidentified.

If patients had autoimmune disease history or systemic immunosuppression, they were excluded. The chain joins TRBV19 to TRBJ1-2, with D unresolved. The TCR was taken from an adult with an advanced solid tumor such as melanoma, head and neck, liver or kidney cancer. This specimen consisted of CD4+ or CD8+ T cells sorted from blood, obtained in a trial of the OX40 agonist ivuxolimab. CDR3 amino acids: CASEGLNYGYTF. For the CDR3, the DNA is TGTGCCAGTGAGGGTCTTAACTATGGCTACACCTTC.